The entry below describes one T cell receptor beta chain. The antigen it recognizes is unknown. The data stem from a study of CXCR3-negative and CXCR3-positive naive CD8 T cells (dated by TCRdb to the late 2010s). General notes on the study: In total, 120 million to 150 million TRB reads were obtained, corresponding to roughly 1.5 +/- 0.3 million reads per library. Data from 11 donors, pooled across two independent experiments, went into the diversity and physicochemical repertoire analyses. Naive subsets from roughly 5 donors and memory cells from 3 donors were included in the TRBV-TRBJ cluster analysis.

Sequencing used a NextSeq 550. The Human TCR Profiling Kit (MiLaboratory) was used to make UMI-labeled 5' RACE TRB cDNA libraries. cDNA synthesis used the entire amount of extracted RNA, and PCR amplification then used the entire amount of cDNA produced. Libraries were prepared in parallel using an identical number of PCR cycles. The published analysis was carried out like this. MIGEC and MiXCR extracted about 53,000 +/- 10,000 unique UMI-labeled TRB cDNA molecules per library, requiring at least two reads per UMI. Each library averaged roughly 36,000 +/- 9,600 functional in-frame TRB CDR3 nucleotide clonotypes without stop codons. After downsampling to 5000 UMI-labeled TRB molecules per sample, diversity metrics such as normalized Shannon-Wiener and Chao1 were calculated in VDJtools. VDJtools computed clonotype-size-weighted physicochemical properties of the central five CDR3 residues: interaction energy, strength, volume and Kidera factor 4. Based on TCRdb reprocessing of the reads, there is one entry per CDR3 protein sequence, and DNA is missing. The V and J calls were determined by TCRdb, not by the authors. In this sample's table one finds about 50,000 distinct CDR3 sequences. About 0.42% of the sample comes from the top ten.

The CDR3 sequence holds 14 residues, the cysteine and phenylalanine included. The DNA sequence is not available. Here is what the overall study found, with its caveats: Because surface CD5, which has been linked to self-reactivity in mice, was comparable between naive subsets, TCR interaction strength was also inferred from TRB CDR3 physicochemical properties. Within the same donor, TRBV-TRBJ usage looked similar between naive CXCR3-negative and CXCR3-positive cells, but memory cells had distinct patterns. Freshly isolated PBMCs were used for most assays because CXCR3 expression partially decreased after cryopreservation. Repertoire diversity was comparably high in both naive subsets but much lower in memory CD8+ T cells. Compared with CXCR3-negative naive cells, CXCR3-positive naive cells had TRB CDR3s with higher hydrophobicity (lower Kidera factor 4), lower energy, and higher strength and volume indices.

For every CD8+ T cell subset, about 300,000 cells were flow-sorted straight into RLT lysis buffer, and each subset was sorted in triplicate. To exclude memory contaminants, naive CD8+ T cells were stringently defined as CD45RO-CCR7+CD27+CD95-. Peripheral blood mononuclear cells were isolated from buffy coats by standard density gradient centrifugation. Naive CXCR3-negative and CXCR3-positive CD8+ T cells were flow-sorted on a FACSAria III. An RNeasy Mini Kit was used to extract total RNA from the sorted cells. The material sequenced was naive CXCR3- CD8+ T cells from blood. The meaning of the sample's cell subset or site label: CD45RO-CCR7+CD27+CD95- naive CD8+ T cells lacking CXCR3 (TNR3-). In this chain, TRBV12-3 or TRBV12-4 is recombined with TRBJ1-3. The TCR comes from a human donor in good health. Some clones in this sample may be carry-over from other donors' samples. The CDR3 protein: CASSLIDAGNTIYF.